These 9 T cell receptor beta chains originate from one sample sequenced in a study of T cells in Graves' hyperthyroidism and ophthalmopathy. RNA transcripts provided the source from which TCR beta CDR3 regions were amplified. TCR CDR3 regions were first amplified by RT-PCR with HTBI primers. A single record per CDR3 protein comes from TCRdb applying MiXCR to the multiplex PCR reads. Among 300,000 to 350,000 distinct CDR3 sequences listed, roughly 18% were seen once. Sequenced: blood. These receptors originate from a woman aged 45-65 years with Graves' hyperthyroidism.

At least ten counts were recorded for this clonotype. The chain links TRBV11-2 to TRBJ1-2; 7 bases map to TRBD1. The germline V gene encodes CDR1 SGHAT and CDR2 FQNNGV. This CDR3 region has 14 residues. The junction had 6 bases not matched to a gene; V was cut back by 5 bases and J by 3 bases. The DNA of the CDR3 is TGTGCCAGCAGCCCTGACAGGGATCACTATGGCTACACCTTC. Its translation is CASSPDRDHYGYTF.

This clonotype was counted between two and nine times. This rearrangement joins TRBV7-8 to TRBJ2-5; D may be TRBD1 or TRBD2 (6 bases each). Trimming took 5 bases from V and 4 from J, leaving 20 bases between them. CDR1 is SGHVS and CDR2 is FQNEAQ in the germline V gene. This CDR3 has 16 residues. CDR3 DNA sequence: TGTGCCAGCAGCAGGGGGGACGGGGGTCCCTCAGAGACCCAGTACTTC. It yields the protein CASSRGDGGPSETQYF. The full variable domain, completed using reference TRBV7-8 and TRBJ2-5, is GAGVSQSPRYKVAKRGQDVALRCDPISGHVSLFWYQQALGQGPEFLTYFQNEAQLDKSGLPSDRFFAERPEGSVSTLKIQRTQQEDSAVYLCASSRGDGGPSETQYFGPGTRLLVL.

This clonotype has only a few counts. This chain links TRBV10-3 with TRBJ2-1; TRBD2 matches 10 bases. The junction had 7 bases not matched to a gene; V was cut back by 0 bases and J by 5 bases. Germline V gene sequence: CDR1 ENHRY, CDR2 SYGVKD. The CDR3 runs to 17 residues. CDR3 sequence reads: CAISESIAGGTDNEQFF. CDR3 nucleotide sequence: TGTGCCATCAGTGAGTCGATAGCGGGAGGTACTGACAATGAGCAGTTCTTC.

This clonotype has a count of ten or more. This sequence joins TRBV2 and TRBJ1-5; no clear D gene. Germline CDR1 SNHLY, CDR2 FYNNEI. Between the trimmed V and J ends, which lost 3 bases and 3 bases, there was a span of 9 bases. This CDR3 is built from 14 residues. CDR3 region: CASSEGRHNQPQHF. Here the CDR3 DNA reads TGTGCCAGCAGTGAGGGAAGACACAATCAGCCCCAGCATTTT.

This clonotype was detected many times. The genes are TRBV10-3 and TRBJ2-5; weak D call: TRBD2 (5 bases). Trimming removed 3 bases from V and 0 bases from J, with 8 bases in between. CDR3 length: 14 residues. Germline CDR1 reads ENHRY; CDR2 reads SYGVKD. The CDR3 loop reads CAISDRADQETQYF. Written as DNA, the CDR3 is TGTGCCATCAGTGACCGAGCGGACCAAGAGACCCAGTACTTC.

The chain joins TRBV19 to TRBJ2-1; 10 nucleotides line up with TRBD1. The CDR3 spans 14 residues. CDR1 and CDR2 (germline): LNHDA, SQIVND (reference sequence). The V gene end was trimmed by 3 bases and the J gene end by 10 bases; junction bases not matched to a gene: 6. The CDR3 is CASSIDRGLGEQFF. DNA for the CDR3: TGTGCCAGTAGTATTGACAGGGGGCTGGGGGAGCAGTTCTTC.

This clonotype was counted only a few times. The rearrangement joins TRBV6-1 to TRBJ1-6; 7 bases are a match to TRBD1. Germline CDR1 and CDR2: MNHNS and SASEGT. The CDR3 contains 15 residues. Unmatched junction bases numbered 3, after V lost 0 bases and J lost 7 bases. The CDR3 DNA is TGTGCCAGCAGTGAAGCTGGAGGGGGCAATTCACCCCTCCACTTT. Protein: CASSEAGGGNSPLHF.

This clonotype was observed many times. The chain links TRBV2 to TRBJ1-4; a weak D match, TRBD1 (5 bases). Germline values: CDR1 SNHLY, CDR2 FYNNEI. The CDR3 has 15 residues. V was pared by 2 bases and J by 6 bases, with 13 bases between. The CDR3 DNA sequence: TGTGCCAGCAGTGAATATGAGACAGTTGATGAAAAACTGTTTTTT. It translates to CASSEYETVDEKLFF.

This clonotype was recorded a few times. The chain couples TRBV14 to TRBJ2-2; the D gene could be TRBD1 or TRBD2 (5 bases each). The CDR3 has 16 residues. V shed 3 bases and J shed 4 bases, with 15 bases lying between them. Germline CDR1 SGHDN, CDR2 FVKESK. The chain's CDR3 is CASSHASGPLTGELFF. The CDR3 nucleotides are TGTGCCAGCAGCCACGCCTCGGGACCACTCACCGGGGAGCTGTTTTTT.